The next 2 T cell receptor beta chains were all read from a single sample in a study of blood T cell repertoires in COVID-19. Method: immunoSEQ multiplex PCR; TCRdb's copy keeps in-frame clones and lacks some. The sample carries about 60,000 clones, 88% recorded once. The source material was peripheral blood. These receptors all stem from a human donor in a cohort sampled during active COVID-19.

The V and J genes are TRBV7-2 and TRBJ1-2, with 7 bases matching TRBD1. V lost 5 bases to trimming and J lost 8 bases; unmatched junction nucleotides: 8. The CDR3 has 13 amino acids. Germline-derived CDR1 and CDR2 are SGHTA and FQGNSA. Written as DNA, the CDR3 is TGTGCCAGCAGCGCGGACAGGATGGGGGGCTACACCTTC. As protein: CASSADRMGGYTF. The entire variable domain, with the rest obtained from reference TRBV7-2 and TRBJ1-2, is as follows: GAGVSQSPSNKVTEKGKDVELRCDPISGHTALYWYRQSLGQGLEFLIYFQGNSAPDKSGLPSDRFSAERTGGSVSTLTIQRTQQEDSAVYLCASSADRMGGYTFGSGTRLTVV.

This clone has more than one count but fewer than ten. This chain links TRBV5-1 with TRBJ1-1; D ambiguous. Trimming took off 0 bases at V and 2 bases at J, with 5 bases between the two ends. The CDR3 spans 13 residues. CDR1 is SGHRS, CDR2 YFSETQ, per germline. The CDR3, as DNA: TGCGCCAGCAGCTTGGCGGTAAACACTGAAGCTTTCTTT. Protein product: CASSLAVNTEAFF.